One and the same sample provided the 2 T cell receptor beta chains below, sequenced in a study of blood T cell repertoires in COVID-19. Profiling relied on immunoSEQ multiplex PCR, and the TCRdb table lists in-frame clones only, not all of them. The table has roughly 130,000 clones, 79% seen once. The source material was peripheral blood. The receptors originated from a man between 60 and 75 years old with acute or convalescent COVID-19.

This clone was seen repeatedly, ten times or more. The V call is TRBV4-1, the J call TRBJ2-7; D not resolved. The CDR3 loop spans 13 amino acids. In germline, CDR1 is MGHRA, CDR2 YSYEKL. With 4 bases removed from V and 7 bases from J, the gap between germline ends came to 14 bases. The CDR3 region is CASSPQWVGEQYF. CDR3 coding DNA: TGCGCCAGCAGCCCCCAGTGGGTCGGGGAGCAGTACTTC.

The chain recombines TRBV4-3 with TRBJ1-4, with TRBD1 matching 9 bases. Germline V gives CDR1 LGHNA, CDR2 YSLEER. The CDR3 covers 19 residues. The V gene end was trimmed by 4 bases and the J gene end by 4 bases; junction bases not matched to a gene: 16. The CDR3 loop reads CASSPGRDRVISYNEKLFF. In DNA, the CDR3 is TGCGCCAGCAGCCCAGGTCGGGACAGGGTGATTTCCTATAATGAAAAACTGTTTTTT.